This T cell receptor beta chain stems from a study of cytomegalovirus exposure and HLA in healthy donors. With 60 Vbeta and 13 Jbeta primers, the PCR was carried out. Some clones are missing from TCRdb's copy, which holds only in-frame ones; the method was immunoSEQ multiplex PCR. The table lists roughly 150,000 clones, around 80% of them singletons. This CDR3 has 14 amino acids. V was cut by 3 bases and J by 8 bases, with 14 bases left in between. Germline lookup yields CDR1 MNHNS and CDR2 SASEGT. The chain links TRBV6-1 to TRBJ2-1, with D perhaps TRBD2 (6 bases). The TCR sequence derives from a boy aged 2-15 years in good health and CMV-seronegative. The sequencing input was PBMCs. Written as DNA, the CDR3 is TGTGCCAGCAGTGAGGGCAGGGAGGCGCATGAGCAGTTCTTC. This encodes CASSEGREAHEQFF.